Presented here are 18 T cell receptor beta chains from one specimen sequenced in a study of regulatory T cells in long-lasting Graves disease. The time point is: newly diagnosed GD, antithyroid drugs for less than 3 months. From RNA extracted from PBMCs, the TCR library was made. CDR3 regions were amplified by Arm-PCR using iRepertoire HTBI primers to build TCR beta libraries. TCRdb redid the calling of the multiplex PCR reads with MiXCR, one entry per CDR3 protein. The sample includes 350,000 to 450,000 distinct CDR3 sequences, 16% of them seen just once. In addition, the sample was reused for a study of T cells in Graves' hyperthyroidism and ophthalmopathy.

The sample consisted of peripheral blood mononuclear cells (PBMCs), taken at new diagnosis, from a patient treated with antithyroid drugs. The receptors shown here come from a man between 40 and 49 years old with Graves disease.

The table lists this clonotype with many counts. V gene TRBV3-1 combines with J gene TRBJ1-6; perhaps TRBD1 as D (6 bases). Trimming stripped 5 bases from V and 8 bases from J, with 10 bases between. This CDR3 region has 13 residues. CDR1 is LGHDT, CDR2 YNNKEL, per germline (reference sequence). CDR3 amino acids: CASSLYRDSPLHF. The CDR3, as DNA: TGTGCCAGCAGCTTGTACAGGGATTCACCCCTCCACTTT.

This clonotype turned up a few times. This chain links TRBV9 with TRBJ1-6, with D tentatively TRBD1 (5 bases). The CDR3 totals 20 residues. Trimming pared 0 bases from V and 0 bases from J, leaving 19 bases between. CDR1 and CDR2 (germline): SGDLS, YYNGEE. Here the CDR3 DNA reads TGTGCCAGCAGCGTAGCTACGGGAGGGACCGGGAGCTCCTATAATTCACCCCTCCACTTT. Amino acids: CASSVATGGTGSSYNSPLHF.

This clonotype was detected ten times or more. J is TRBJ2-5 and V is TRBV12-3 or TRBV12-4; D is uncertain. The CDR3 runs to 13 residues. V shed 5 bases and J shed 5 bases, with 12 bases lying between them. CDR3 DNA: TGTGCCAGCAGTCTAAAGGCCGGGGAGACCCAGTACTTC. Translated, it gives CASSLKAGETQYF.

This clonotype was detected many times. The J gene is TRBJ1-1, the V gene TRBV7-2, with 11 bases identical to TRBD1. The ends lost 0 bases at V and 10 bases at J; junction bases unmatched: 7. Per germline, CDR1 SGHTA and CDR2 FQGNSA. The CDR3 sequence is 15 residues long. The CDR3 nucleotides are TGTGCCAGCAGCTTAGCCTCGGGACAGGGGGGAATAGCTTTCTTT. Translation gives CASSLASGQGGIAFF.

This clonotype has ten or more counts. The CDR3 sequence is CASSYGHISPADTQYF. CDR3 DNA sequence: TGTGCCAGCAGTTACGGACATATCAGCCCTGCAGATACGCAGTATTTT. V gene TRBV6-2 or TRBV6-3 combines with J gene TRBJ2-3; TRBD1 is a possible D gene (5 bases). Trimming shortened V by 2 bases and J by 4 bases, and 16 bases separated the two germline ends. Germline CDR1 is MNHEY and CDR2 is SVGEGT. The length of the CDR3 is 16 residues.

This clonotype was found many times. The V gene is TRBV3-1, the J gene TRBJ2-3; TRBD2 matches 11 bases. J gave up 3 bases and V 7 bases, and 9 bases lay outside the gene matches. This CDR3 spans 16 amino acids. Germline CDR1 is LGHDT and CDR2 is YNNKEL (reference sequence). The CDR3 is CASTSSSGGRTDTQYF. The CDR3 nucleotides are TGTGCCAGCACTTCCTCTAGCGGGGGGAGGACAGATACGCAGTATTTT.

Regarding this clonotype: A read error likely explains this, since a far larger clone differs by one base. This sequence joins TRBV10-3 and TRBJ2-7; maybe TRBD2 (6 bases). The germline V and J ends were trimmed by 10 bases and 3 bases, with 16 bases remaining between them. In germline, CDR1 is ENHRY, CDR2 SYGVKD. The CDR3 is made up of 13 amino acids. The CDR3: CASTRGLGYEQYF. The CDR3 coding sequence is TGTGCCAGCACTAGGGGACTCGGCTACGAGCAGTACTTC.

This clonotype came up a few times. V gene TRBV18 combines with J gene TRBJ2-5; D is ambiguous. Trimming stripped 3 bases from V and 9 bases from J, with 14 bases between. The CDR3 has 13 residues. Germline V CDR1 and CDR2: KGHSH, LQKENI. Here the CDR3 reads CASSPKPDEAQYF. As DNA, the CDR3 is TGTGCCAGCTCACCCAAGCCCGACGAGGCCCAGTACTTC.

The chain employs TRBV29-1 and TRBJ1-3; D call uncertain. The CDR3 contains 11 residues. Per germline, CDR1 SQVTM and CDR2 ANQGSEA. V lost 3 bases and J 4 bases, leaving 4 bases between the germline ends. The CDR3 sequence is CSVDVGNTIYF. The CDR3 nucleotides are TGCAGCGTTGACGTAGGAAACACCATATATTTT.

This clonotype was observed at least ten times. V is TRBV27 and J is TRBJ2-7; no clear D gene. CDR3 size: 14 residues. V was trimmed by 5 bases and J by 6 bases, leaving 17 bases between them. Germline V gene lookup returns CDR1 MNHEY and CDR2 SMNVEV (reference sequence). The CDR3 here is CASSPRSLKGEQYF. The DNA for the CDR3 is TGTGCCAGCAGTCCAAGGTCACTCAAGGGCGAGCAGTACTTC.

The sample holds many counts of this clonotype. V gene TRBV20-1 combines with J gene TRBJ2-2; either TRBD1 or TRBD2 may fit D (5 bases each). Trimming took 1 base from V and 4 from J, leaving 13 bases between them. From germline, CDR1 is DFQATT and CDR2 SNEGSKA (reference sequence). This CDR3 comprises 15 residues. In DNA form, the CDR3 reads TGCAGTGCTAGAGGAGGGTCTAGGGGCACCGGGGAGCTGTTTTTT. Translating it yields CSARGGSRGTGELFF.

The chain is built from TRBV5-1 and TRBJ1-2; 7 bases are a match to TRBD1. This CDR3 comprises 14 residues. The junction had 8 bases not matched to a gene; V was cut back by 3 bases and J by 6 bases. Per germline, CDR1 SGHRS and CDR2 YFSETQ. CDR3 bases: TGCGCCAGCAGCTCGACCGGGACAGAGGATGGCTACACCTTC. This translates into CASSSTGTEDGYTF.

This clonotype has only a few counts. The rearrangement uses TRBV11-2 and TRBJ2-3, with 9 bases fitting TRBD2. Per the germline V gene, CDR1 is SGHAT and CDR2 is FQNNGV. The junction had 14 bases not matched to a gene; V was cut back by 1 base and J by 0 bases. The CDR3 covers 20 residues. The CDR3 reads CASSLVTHSGGPYSTDTQYF. Written as DNA, the CDR3 is TGTGCCAGCAGCTTAGTAACCCACAGCGGGGGGCCCTACAGCACAGATACGCAGTATTTT.

This clonotype occurred many times. The chain employs TRBV28 and TRBJ1-5, with 7 bases matching TRBD1. Trimming cost V 2 bases and J 5 bases; bases outside gene matches: 9. The CDR3 length is 16 residues. Germline loops: CDR1 MDHEN, CDR2 SYDVKM. The CDR3 is CASSLRDRDRHQPQHF. CDR3 DNA: TGTGCCAGCAGTTTAAGGGATAGGGACAGACATCAGCCCCAGCATTTT.

The J gene is TRBJ1-2, the V gene TRBV3-1; no reliable D call. CDR1 LGHDT and CDR2 YNNKEL come from the germline V gene (reference sequence). This CDR3 comprises 12 residues. Trimming took 2 bases from V and 3 from J, leaving 4 bases between them. This chain's CDR3 is CASSQSYYGYTF. CDR3 coding DNA: TGTGCCAGCAGCCAAAGTTACTATGGCTACACCTTC.

This clonotype was detected ten times or more. The V gene is TRBV28, the J gene TRBJ1-1; D gene unclear. Germline V gene sequence: CDR1 MDHEN, CDR2 SYDVKM. CDR3 length: 14 amino acids. Trimming removed 6 bases from V and 4 bases from J, with 15 bases in between. Here the CDR3 reads CASSPGPGATEAFF. The CDR3 coding sequence is TGTGCCAGCAGCCCTGGCCCGGGAGCCACTGAAGCTTTCTTT.

The table lists this clonotype with a few counts. V gene TRBV20-1 combines with J gene TRBJ1-4; TRBD1 is a possible D gene (6 bases). The V gene lost 6 bases and the J gene lost 7 bases, with 15 bases spanning the gap. This CDR3 spans 13 amino acids. The germline V gene encodes CDR1 DFQATT and CDR2 SNEGSKA (reference sequence). This chain's CDR3 is CSAKTGGSEKLFF. The CDR3 region has the DNA TGCAGTGCAAAGACAGGAGGAAGTGAAAAACTGTTTTTT.

This clonotype occurred many times. This sequence joins TRBV7-8 and TRBJ2-7; 7 bases are a match to TRBD2. The CDR3 runs to 12 residues. The V gene end was trimmed by 1 base and the J gene end by 7 bases; junction bases not matched to a gene: 1. CDR1 is SGHVS and CDR2 is FQNEAQ in the germline V gene. The CDR3 coding sequence is TGTGCCAGCAGCTTAGGGGGAGGGGAGCAGTACTTC. This codes for CASSLGGGEQYF.